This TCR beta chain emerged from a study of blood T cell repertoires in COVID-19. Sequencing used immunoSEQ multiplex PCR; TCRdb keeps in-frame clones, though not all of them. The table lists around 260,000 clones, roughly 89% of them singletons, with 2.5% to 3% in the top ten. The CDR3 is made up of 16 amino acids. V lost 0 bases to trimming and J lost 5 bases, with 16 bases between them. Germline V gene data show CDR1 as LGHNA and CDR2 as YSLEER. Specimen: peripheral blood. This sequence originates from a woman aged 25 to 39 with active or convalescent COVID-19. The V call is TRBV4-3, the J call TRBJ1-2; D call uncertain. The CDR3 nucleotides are TGCGCCAGCAGCCAAGAAGCGACGGACTCCGATTATGGCTACACCTTC. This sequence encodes CASSQEATDSDYGYTF.